This T cell receptor beta chain was recovered during a study of T cell responses to AZD1222 COVID-19 vaccine (dated by TCRdb to about 2021). About the investigation overall: TCR sequencing was performed for roughly 240 trial participants, of whom roughly 200 were given two doses of AZD1222 and 26 were given two doses of MenACWY control vaccine. Enrollment into the trials was organized by age into subgroups of 18-55, 56-69 and 70-plus years, and those subgroups contained about 160, 30 and 59 TCR-sequenced participants, respectively.

Turning to this clone: What antigen it recognizes has not been identified. No base qualities exist here, and no much larger clone lies one base off it.

Overall results and qualifications from the work: No day 14 peak-response samples were available, so repertoires were characterized only after the peak T cell response. Conclusions about previously exposed vaccinees are limited because only five to seven AZD1222 recipients were SARS-CoV-2 seropositive at baseline. The vaccine-associated CD4 TCRs covered the entire spike protein, and the dominant responses fell in regions 160-218 and 743-854. In the small 56-69-year group, the increase in depth fell short of significance, most likely because of low power. Reportedly, almost half of the unique spike-specific TCRs recognized epitopes lying outside the regions that are mutated in the B.1.351 and B.1.1.7 variants. Most participants were white British and females outnumbered males, and the authors suggested that clonal diversity may have been underestimated. After two AZD1222 doses, spike-specific TCR breadth and depth were significantly higher than at day 0 and than in MenACWY recipients.

What this sample's time point label stands for: about 28 days (+/-7) after the second vaccine dose. Because spike-specific TCR depth and breadth did not differ between the two schedules, AZD1222 recipients who got a second dose at roughly 4 weeks were pooled with those who got a second dose at roughly 12 weeks. Vaccinee samples were obtained from the UK trials COV001 and COV002, which included a single-blind randomized controlled phase 2/3 trial of AZD1222 (ChAdOx1 nCoV-19) in healthy adults. For TCRbeta chain sequencing, PBMC samples from trial participants were taken at day 0 and at day 28 after the second dose. The CDR3 regions of human TCRbeta chains were analyzed by immunosequencing. The study's processing was this. TCRs in the repertoires were matched against a reference library of SARS-CoV-2-specific TCRs that had been generated with the MIRA antigen-specificity platform. Breadth meant the fraction of unique TCRs that were SARS-CoV-2-associated, whereas depth meant the fraction of total T cells that were SARS-CoV-2-associated. Using the MIRA data, every spike-specific TCR was mapped to the spike region that the TCR reacted to and assigned to either a CD4 or a CD8 class. Log10-transformed breadth and depth values were compared by one-way ANOVA with Sidak's multiple comparisons tests. TCRdb took over this immuneACCESS table, retaining in-frame rearrangements with V and J assigned. Such tables are incomplete; in checked studies, under half of the missing clones stem from an unresolved V gene, and the remainder is unexplained. For V, J and clone size, that table is used; D and trimming come from the DNA. Present in this sample are about 130,000 clones, approximately 85% of which were seen just once. The ten largest account for roughly 4% of the sample.

V is trimmed back by 10 bases and J by 5 bases, and the junction contains 4 bases that no gene match accounts for. CDR3 length: 12 amino acids, cysteine to phenylalanine. The DNA shown is the 36-base CDR3, in frame from base 1. The germline V gene encodes CDR1 ENHRY and CDR2 SYGVKD. The starting material was peripheral blood, obtained 28 days after the second AZD1222 dose. The chain uses TRBV10-3 and TRBJ1-5; 8 central bases correspond to TRBD1. This clonotype was obtained from an adult who received the AZD1222 COVID-19 vaccine. The CDR3 reads CATGTGDQPQHF. The sequenced DNA is TGTGCCACCGGGACAGGAGATCAGCCCCAGCATTTT.